This TCR beta chain was sequenced for a study of T cells after yellow fever vaccination. General observations from the study: The study noted that FACS-sorted repertoires could contain abundant clonotypes contaminating from the bulk population.

This clonotype was recorded many times. Its matching antigen is unknown. This CDR3 is built from 15 residues. Losses at the gene ends were 6 bases for V and 3 bases for J; bases not matched to a gene: 6. Germline-derived CDR1 and CDR2 are DFQATT and SNEGSKA (reference sequence). TCRdb redid the calling of the 5' RACE reads with MiXCR, one entry per CDR3 protein. The data hold under 300,000 distinct CDR3 sequences, with less than 9% observed a single time. Specimen: CD4+ T cells sorted from PBMCs, collected 15 days after the yellow fever booster vaccination. The clonotype originates from a man aged 30-40 years who received the YFV17D yellow fever vaccine. The chain is built from TRBV20-1 and TRBJ2-1, with 12 bases fitting TRBD2. CDR3 protein: CSAAKLAGGYNEQFF. The CDR3 DNA sequence: TGCAGTGCCGCAAAACTAGCGGGAGGCTACAATGAGCAGTTCTTC.